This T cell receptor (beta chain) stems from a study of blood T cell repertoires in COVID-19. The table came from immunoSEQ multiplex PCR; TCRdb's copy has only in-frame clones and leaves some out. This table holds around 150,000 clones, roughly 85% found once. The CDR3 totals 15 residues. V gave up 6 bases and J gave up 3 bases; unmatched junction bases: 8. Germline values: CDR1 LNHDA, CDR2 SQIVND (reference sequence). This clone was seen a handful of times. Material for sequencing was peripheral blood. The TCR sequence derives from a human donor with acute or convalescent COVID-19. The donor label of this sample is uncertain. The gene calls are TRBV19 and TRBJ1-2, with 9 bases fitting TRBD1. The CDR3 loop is CASRQRTGVHYGYTF. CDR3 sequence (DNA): TGTGCCAGTAGACAAAGGACAGGGGTACACTATGGCTACACCTTC.